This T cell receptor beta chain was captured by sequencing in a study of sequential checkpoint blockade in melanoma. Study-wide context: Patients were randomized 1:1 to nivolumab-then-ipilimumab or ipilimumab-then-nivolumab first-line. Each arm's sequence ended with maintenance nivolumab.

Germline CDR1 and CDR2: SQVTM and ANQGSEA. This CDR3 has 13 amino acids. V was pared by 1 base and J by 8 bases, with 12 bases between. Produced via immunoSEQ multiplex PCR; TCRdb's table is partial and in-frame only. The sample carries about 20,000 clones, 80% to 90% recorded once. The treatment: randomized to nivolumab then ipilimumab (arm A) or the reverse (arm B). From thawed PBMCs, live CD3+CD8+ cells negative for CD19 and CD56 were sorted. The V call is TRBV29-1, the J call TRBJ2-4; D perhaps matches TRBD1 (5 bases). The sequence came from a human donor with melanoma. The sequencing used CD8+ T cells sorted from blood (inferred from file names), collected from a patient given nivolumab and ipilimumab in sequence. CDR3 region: CSVEVAGIDIQYF. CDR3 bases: TGCAGCGTTGAAGTTGCAGGGATAGACATTCAGTACTTC. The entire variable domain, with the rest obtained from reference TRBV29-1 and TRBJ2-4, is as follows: SAVISQKPSRDICQRGTSLTIQCQVDSQVTMMFWYRQQPGQSLTLIATANQGSEATYESGFVIDKFPISRPNLTFSTLTVSNMSPEDSSIYLCSVEVAGIDIQYFGAGTRLSVL.